The 28 T cell receptor beta chains in this list originate from one sample, sequenced in a study of identical twins. MiXCR was run by TCRdb on the 5' RACE reads, yielding one entry per CDR3 protein. The sample yields about 240,000 distinct CDR3 sequences, 12% seen once. In addition, the sample was reused for a study of yellow fever vaccine responses in identical twins.

Sequenced input: memory (CD45RO+) T cells sorted from blood. The receptors here all came from a woman younger than 35 in good health.

This clonotype was counted ten times or more. The chain uses TRBV4-3 and TRBJ2-1; weak D call: TRBD1 (6 bases). The germline V and J ends were trimmed by 6 bases and 5 bases, with 17 bases remaining between them. Looked up from germline, CDR1 is LGHNA and CDR2 is YSLEER. CDR3 size: 15 residues. Written as DNA, the CDR3 is TGCGCCAGCAGTGACAGGAGTAACCCCAACAATGAGCAGTTCTTC. It codes for CASSDRSNPNNEQFF.

At least ten counts were recorded for this clonotype. The chain combines TRBV12-3 or TRBV12-4 with TRBJ2-2; a weak D match, TRBD1 (6 bases). Trimming removed 6 bases at V and 1 base at J, with 15 bases between. The CDR3 extends over 16 amino acids. CDR3 in DNA: TGTGCCAGCAGCCATTCCCGGGACATGAACACCGGGGAGCTGTTTTTT. Translation: CASSHSRDMNTGELFF.

The sample holds a few counts of this clonotype. This sequence joins TRBV14 and TRBJ2-7, with D perhaps TRBD1 or TRBD2 (5 bases each). Germline-derived CDR1 and CDR2 are SGHDN and FVKESK. Deletions cut 5 bases from V and 0 bases from J, with 17 bases between. The CDR3 consists of 16 residues. CDR3 protein: CASSTGFGGPSYEQYF. Written as DNA, the CDR3 is TGTGCCAGCAGCACGGGGTTTGGGGGACCCTCCTACGAGCAGTACTTC. Full variable domain (missing parts from reference TRBV14 and TRBJ2-7): EAGVTQFPSHSVIEKGQTVTLRCDPISGHDNLYWYRRVMGKEIKFLLHFVKESKQDESGMPNNRFLAERTGGTYSTLKVQPAELEDSGVYFCASSTGFGGPSYEQYFGPGTRLTVT.

This clonotype turned up a few times. This sequence joins TRBV7-2 and TRBJ1-1; the D gene is possibly TRBD1 (5 bases). Trimming cost V 6 bases and J 5 bases, with 16 bases left between them. The CDR3 consists of 14 residues. In germline, CDR1 is SGHTA, CDR2 FQGNSA. The CDR3 protein is CASSYIAGATEAFF. The CDR3 region has the DNA TGTGCCAGCAGTTACATAGCCGGGGCAACTGAAGCTTTCTTT.

The chain combines TRBV7-3 with TRBJ2-1; D ambiguous. CDR3 length: 13 residues. Between the trimmed V and J ends, which lost 2 bases and 13 bases, there was a span of 15 bases. Germline loops: CDR1 SGHTA, CDR2 FQGTGA. The CDR3 reads CASSLGLASNQFF. CDR3 DNA sequence: TGTGCCAGCAGCTTAGGCCTCGCCTCCAATCAGTTCTTC. The full variable domain, rest sourced from reference TRBV7-3 and TRBJ2-1, is GAGVSQTPSNKVTEKGKYVELRCDPISGHTALYWYRQSLGQGPEFLIYFQGTGAADDSGLPNDRFFAVRPEGSVSTLKIQRTERGDSAVYLCASSLGLASNQFFGPGTRLTVL.

This clonotype was detected ten times or more. The chain uses TRBV5-1 and TRBJ2-3; the match to TRBD2 covers 8 bases. The germline gives CDR1 SGHRS, CDR2 YFSETQ. The CDR3 sequence is 13 residues long. V shed 0 bases, J shed 6 bases, and the junction held 0 bases outside the gene matches. The CDR3 is CASSLGLADTQYF. CDR3 in DNA: TGCGCCAGCAGCTTGGGACTAGCGGATACGCAGTATTTT.

In this sample, this clonotype turned up many times. This chain uses TRBV5-6 with TRBJ1-5; 7 bases agree with TRBD1. CDR1 SGHDT and CDR2 YYEEEE come from the germline V gene. The junction had 8 bases not matched to a gene; V was cut back by 3 bases and J by 5 bases. This CDR3 is built from 15 residues. The CDR3 bases are TGTGCCAGCAGCTCCTCGGGACAGATATATCAGCCCCAGCATTTT. Translating gives CASSSSGQIYQPQHF.

On this clonotype: This clone may be a read error of a much larger clone one base away. The chain uses TRBV3-1 and TRBJ2-2; TRBD2 matches 8 bases. The CDR3 runs 15 residues. The germline V gene has CDR1 LGHDT and CDR2 YNNKEL (reference sequence). The CDR3 DNA reads TGTGCCAGGAGCCAAGCGGGAGCGAAAACCGGGGAGCTGTTTTTT. This gives the protein CARSQAGAKTGELFF.

This clonotype was observed many times. The V gene is TRBV11-2, the J gene TRBJ2-2, with 8 nucleotides matching TRBD1. J gave up 4 bases and V 0 bases, and 10 bases lay outside the gene matches. The CDR3 contains 18 residues. Germline V gives CDR1 SGHAT, CDR2 FQNNGV. The CDR3 loop reads CASSLDGQGAGFTGELFF. The DNA of the CDR3 is TGTGCCAGCAGCTTAGATGGACAGGGAGCCGGTTTCACCGGGGAGCTGTTTTTT.

This clonotype appeared a single time. The chain is built from TRBV6-5 and TRBJ1-1, with D tentatively TRBD1 (5 bases). Deletions cut 5 bases from V and 5 bases from J, with 9 bases between. This CDR3 has 12 amino acids. Germline lookup yields CDR1 MNHEY and CDR2 SVGAGI. Here the CDR3 reads CASSGTSTEAFF. Here the CDR3 DNA reads TGTGCCAGCAGTGGGACTAGTACTGAAGCTTTCTTT.

This chain links TRBV7-2 with TRBJ2-1, with no clear D. Trimming took 5 bases from V and 4 from J, leaving 9 bases between them. Germline V gene sequence: CDR1 SGHTA, CDR2 FQGNSA. The CDR3 is 13 residues long. For the CDR3, the DNA is TGTGCCAGCAGCCTCGACCATTACAATGAGCAGTTCTTC. Translation: CASSLDHYNEQFF.

V gene TRBV12-3 or TRBV12-4 combines with J gene TRBJ1-2, with D maybe TRBD1 (6 bases). Trimming removed 2 bases from V and 3 bases from J, with 13 bases in between. This CDR3 is 15 amino acids long. The CDR3 reads CASSLSQGLDYGYTF. In nucleotides, the CDR3 is TGTGCCAGCAGTTTAAGCCAGGGGTTGGACTATGGCTACACCTTC.

This chain uses TRBV20-1 with TRBJ2-5, with 9 bases lining up with TRBD2. V shed 6 bases and J 4 bases; nucleotides not matched to a gene: 9. The CDR3 has 14 amino acids. Germline CDR1 is DFQATT and CDR2 is SNEGSKA (reference sequence). Here the CDR3 reads CSALMLLAGETQYF. The CDR3 DNA sequence: TGCAGTGCCTTAATGCTACTAGCGGGAGAGACCCAGTACTTC.

This clonotype turned up a few times. The chain couples TRBV7-6 to TRBJ2-3; 7 bases are a match to TRBD1. CDR1 and CDR2 from the germline V gene are SGHVS and FNYEAQ. The CDR3 is 16 residues long. J gave up 0 bases and V 0 bases, and 3 bases lay outside the gene matches. The CDR3 coding sequence is TGTGCCAGCAGCTTAGCAGGGGGCCATAGCACAGATACGCAGTATTTT. Its translation: CASSLAGGHSTDTQYF.

This clonotype was detected a few times. The gene calls are TRBV27 and TRBJ2-7; the D is unclear. Between the trimmed V and J ends, which lost 6 bases and 12 bases, there was a span of 9 bases. The germline CDR1 and CDR2 sequences are MNHEY and SMNVEV (reference sequence). The CDR3 consists of 9 residues. The chain's CDR3 is CASRGYRYF. CDR3 nucleotide sequence: TGTGCCAGCAGGGGATATCGGTACTTC.

This sequence joins TRBV29-1 and TRBJ2-2; TRBD1 might be the D (6 bases). Germline V gene sequence: CDR1 SQVTM, CDR2 ANQGSEA. V was clipped by 4 bases and J by 1 base, with 10 bases between them. This CDR3 comprises 14 residues. The CDR3 region is CSVANRVNTGELFF. CDR3 nucleotide sequence: TGCAGCGTTGCGAACAGGGTGAACACCGGGGAGCTGTTTTTT.

This clonotype was seen a handful of times. J is TRBJ2-4 and V is TRBV20-1, with D possibly matching TRBD1 (6 bases). Germline V lookup: CDR1 DFQATT, CDR2 SNEGSKA (reference sequence). The V end was cut by 1 base, the J end by 0 bases, with 10 bases between. This CDR3 region has 15 residues. CDR3 in amino acids: CSARAPGVAKNIQYF. The CDR3 DNA reads as TGCAGTGCTAGAGCCCCAGGGGTAGCCAAAAACATTCAGTACTTC.

This clonotype has at least ten counts. The CDR3 protein is CASSPGLVSDTQYF. In DNA, the CDR3 is TGTGCCAGCAGCCCGGGACTAGTGTCAGATACGCAGTATTTT. The gene calls are TRBV7-9 and TRBJ2-3; 8 bases fit TRBD2. The CDR3 spans 14 residues. Per germline, CDR1 SEHNR and CDR2 FQNEAQ (reference sequence). J gave up 4 bases and V 5 bases, and 5 bases lay outside the gene matches.

Many counts were recorded for this clonotype. V and J are TRBV2 and TRBJ1-3; D call uncertain. CDR1 and CDR2 (germline): SNHLY, FYNNEI. This CDR3 contains 16 residues. V was trimmed by 2 bases and J by 0 bases, leaving 11 bases between them. CDR3: CASSEFGVLSGNTIYF. The CDR3 DNA is TGTGCCAGCAGTGAATTTGGGGTACTCTCTGGAAACACCATATATTTT.

The table lists this clonotype with many counts. This rearrangement joins TRBV20-1 to TRBJ2-5; maybe TRBD2 (6 bases). The CDR3 contains 12 residues. Germline lookup yields CDR1 DFQATT and CDR2 SNEGSKA (reference sequence). V lost 5 bases, J lost 5 bases, and 12 bases lay in between. CDR3 bases: TGCAGTGCTCCACGTGGGGGGGAGACCCAGTACTTC. It specifies CSAPRGGETQYF.

On this clonotype: This is likely a read error, given that the CDR3 carries no conserved phenylalanine or tryptophan at its end. The chain has TRBV28 and TRBJ2-2; D is uncertain. Between the trimmed V and J ends, which lost 7 bases and 0 bases, there was a span of 12 bases. The CDR3 has 15 residues. Germline V gene data show CDR1 as MDHEN and CDR2 as SYDVKM. The DNA for the CDR3 is TGTGCCAGCATCGCCTCGAACGCGAACACCGGGGAGCTGTTTTAT. As protein: CASIASNANTGELFY.

This clonotype turned up a few times. The chain is built from TRBV20-1 and TRBJ2-7; TRBD2 matches at 7 bases. CDR3 size: 13 residues. V trimming: 4 bases; J trimming: 2 bases; junction bases outside the gene matches: 5. Per the germline V gene, CDR1 is DFQATT and CDR2 is SNEGSKA (reference sequence). CDR3 sequence (DNA): TGCAGTGCTACCAAGCGGGGTACCTACGAGCAGTACTTC. This gives the protein CSATKRGTYEQYF.

Ten or more counts support this clonotype. The V and J genes are TRBV20-1 and TRBJ1-1; D gene uncertain. The CDR3 extends over 13 amino acids. Trimming pared 0 bases from V and 1 base from J, leaving 6 bases between. The germline CDR1 and CDR2 sequences are DFQATT and SNEGSKA (reference sequence). The chain's CDR3 is CSARDLANTEAFF. The CDR3 DNA reads TGCAGTGCTAGAGATTTGGCGAACACTGAAGCTTTCTTT.

This clonotype appeared a few times. The rearrangement uses TRBV5-1 and TRBJ2-5, with a weak D call TRBD2 (6 bases). The V end was cut by 4 bases, the J end by 0 bases, with 19 bases between. Germline lookup yields CDR1 SGHRS and CDR2 YFSETQ. This CDR3 region has 17 residues. This CDR3 is CASSEVRGADYQETQYF. The DNA of the CDR3 is TGCGCCAGCAGCGAGGTCCGCGGGGCAGATTACCAAGAGACCCAGTACTTC.

This clonotype was picked up many times. V and J are TRBV12-3 or TRBV12-4 and TRBJ2-1, with 11 bases matching TRBD1. This CDR3 has 16 amino acids. Unmatched junction bases numbered 12, after V lost 7 bases and J lost 7 bases. As DNA, the CDR3 is TGTGCCAGCAACCGACCCGGGACAGGGGGGATTAATGAGCAGTTCTTC. As protein: CASNRPGTGGINEQFF.

This chain joins TRBV12-3 or TRBV12-4 and TRBJ2-2; 14 positions match TRBD2. The CDR3 sequence is 14 residues long. The CDR3 loop is CASGLAGGAGELFF. As DNA, the CDR3 is TGTGCAAGTGGACTAGCGGGGGGTGCCGGGGAGCTGTTTTTT.

This clonotype occurred a few times. This chain connects TRBV18 to TRBJ1-2; 7 bases line up with TRBD1. This CDR3 spans 15 amino acids. Germline assignment: CDR1 KGHSH and CDR2 LQKENI. Trimming cost V 3 bases and J 2 bases; bases outside gene matches: 6. The CDR3 coding sequence is TGTGCCAGCTCACCGGGAGGAGGGGGCAACTATGGCTACACCTTC. The encoded protein is CASSPGGGGNYGYTF.

This clonotype came up many times. The chain uses TRBV5-1 and TRBJ1-3, with D possibly TRBD1 on 5 matching bases. The CDR3 has 15 residues. The germline gives CDR1 SGHRS, CDR2 YFSETQ. Trimming removed 0 bases from V and 2 bases from J, with 9 bases in between. CDR3 loop: CASSLDQGAGNTIYF. The CDR3 DNA is TGCGCCAGCAGCTTGGACCAGGGCGCTGGAAACACCATATATTTT.